Presented here are 8 T cell receptor beta chains from one specimen sequenced in a study of blood T cell repertoires in COVID-19. Using immunoSEQ multiplex PCR, the repertoire was profiled, and TCRdb retains in-frame clones only, with some absent. The data contain 150,000 to 180,000 clones, 78% of them singletons. Input material: peripheral blood. These receptors originate from a man older than 75 with acute or convalescent COVID-19.

This clone was detected once. The chain carries TRBV19 and TRBJ1-2; D unclear. The CDR3 totals 12 residues. V dropped 9 bases and J dropped 3 bases, with 11 bases sitting between them. Germline-derived CDR1 and CDR2 are LNHDA and SQIVND (reference sequence). The CDR3 reads CASGEEDYGYTF. The CDR3 DNA reads TGTGCCAGCGGGGAGGAGGACTATGGCTACACCTTC.

The sample holds one count of this clone. The genes are TRBV6-1 and TRBJ1-5; D may be TRBD1 (6 bases). The germline gives CDR1 MNHNS, CDR2 SASEGT. There are 16 residues in the CDR3. V gave up 4 bases and J gave up 5 bases, with 18 bases separating them. The CDR3 loop reads CASSVTGSGTHQPQHF. CDR3 bases: TGTGCCAGCAGTGTTACAGGGTCAGGAACTCATCAGCCCCAGCATTTT.

This chain joins TRBV18 and TRBJ2-1; D might be TRBD2 (5 bases). Trimming took off 6 bases at V and 5 bases at J, with 14 bases between the two ends. Germline CDR1 reads KGHSH; CDR2 reads LQKENI. The CDR3 has 14 residues. In DNA form, the CDR3 reads TGTGCCAGCTCTGCCAAGACGGGGAACAATGAGCAGTTCTTC. Its protein is CASSAKTGNNEQFF.

A few counts support this clone. The chain joins TRBV2 to TRBJ2-1, with D possibly matching TRBD1 (5 bases). Trimming removed 2 bases from V and 7 bases from J, with 15 bases in between. This CDR3 region has 15 residues. Germline V gene lookup returns CDR1 SNHLY and CDR2 FYNNEI. The DNA of the CDR3 is TGTGCCAGCAGTGAAATTCGGCAGGGTGGGAATGAGCAGTTCTTC. It is translated as CASSEIRQGGNEQFF.

The chain employs TRBV29-1 and TRBJ2-7, with D maybe TRBD1 (7 bases). V was clipped by 5 bases and J by 3 bases, with 17 bases between them. Germline lookup yields CDR1 SQVTM and CDR2 ANQGSEA. The CDR3 runs to 14 residues. The CDR3 region is CSVRGAGQIYEQYF. In DNA, the CDR3 is TGCAGCGTTAGGGGGGCGGGACAGATCTACGAGCAGTACTTC.

The rearrangement joins TRBV10-3 to TRBJ2-7; TRBD1 matches at 8 bases. V was pared by 6 bases and J by 2 bases, with 0 bases of the junction left unmatched. Looked up from germline, CDR1 is ENHRY and CDR2 is SYGVKD. The CDR3 contains 12 residues. CDR3: CAIRTGAYEQYF. CDR3 nucleotide sequence: TGTGCCATCAGGACAGGGGCCTACGAGCAGTACTTC.

The gene calls are TRBV29-1 and TRBJ1-2; D is possibly TRBD1 (5 bases). The CDR3 extends over 16 amino acids. Germline CDR1 reads SQVTM; CDR2 reads ANQGSEA. Trimming pared 0 bases from V and 7 bases from J, leaving 21 bases between. In nucleotides, the CDR3 is TGCAGCGTTGAAGATATCCCGAGCACAGGACGGTCTGGCTACACCTTC. It encodes CSVEDIPSTGRSGYTF.

V usage is TRBV18 and J usage is TRBJ1-2; 10 bases match TRBD1. The CDR3 spans 13 residues. V shed 5 bases and J 7 bases; nucleotides not matched to a gene: 4. Germline CDR1 KGHSH, CDR2 LQKENI. The DNA for the CDR3 is TGTGCCAGCTCATCGGGACAGGGGTCTGGCTACACCTTC. This codes for CASSSGQGSGYTF.